The 5 T cell receptor beta chains below come from one sample, sequenced in a study of blood T cell repertoires in COVID-19. Profiled with immunoSEQ multiplex PCR; TCRdb holds only in-frame clones, not every one. The sample holds fewer than 50,000 clones, roughly 88% seen once. The sample consisted of peripheral blood. The origin of the receptors is a man between 70 and 80 years old with active COVID-19.

The chain combines TRBV6-2 or TRBV6-3 with TRBJ2-3; TRBD1 aligns across 7 bases. Germline loops: CDR1 MNHEY, CDR2 SVGEGT. CDR3 length: 20 amino acids. V trimming: 0 bases; J trimming: 0 bases; junction bases outside the gene matches: 15. The CDR3, as DNA: TGTGCCAGCAGTTACTCAACTCTAATATTACAGGGGCCTAGCACAGATACGCAGTATTTT. Protein sequence: CASSYSTLILQGPSTDTQYF.

The V gene is TRBV2, the J gene TRBJ1-1; D is possibly TRBD1 (5 bases). The V gene lost 6 bases and the J gene lost 4 bases, with 9 bases spanning the gap. The V gene's germline CDR1 is SNHLY and CDR2 FYNNEI. This CDR3 contains 12 residues. Here the CDR3 reads CASRVRGTEAFF. In nucleotides, the CDR3 is TGTGCCAGCAGAGTAAGGGGCACTGAAGCTTTCTTT.

The V and J genes are TRBV7-3 and TRBJ2-1, with 12 bases that match TRBD2. CDR1 SGHTA and CDR2 FQGTGA come from the germline V gene. Trimming cost V 4 bases and J 3 bases; bases outside gene matches: 1. The CDR3 has 15 residues. This chain's CDR3 is CASSSSGGDYNEQFF. CDR3 sequence (DNA): TGTGCCAGCAGCTCTAGCGGGGGGGACTACAATGAGCAGTTCTTC.

The chain recombines TRBV7-2 with TRBJ1-3; no reliable D call. From germline, CDR1 is SGHTA and CDR2 FQGNSA. Trimming pared 5 bases from V and 0 bases from J, leaving 11 bases between. The CDR3 runs to 15 residues. The CDR3 DNA sequence: TGTGCCAGCAGCCCATCGGGGATCTCTGGAAACACCATATATTTT. Translated, it gives CASSPSGISGNTIYF.

This clone was found once. The chain recombines TRBV6-1 with TRBJ2-7; D might be TRBD1 (6 bases). CDR3 length: 13 amino acids. Germline V gene data show CDR1 as MNHNS and CDR2 as SASEGT. The V gene lost 3 bases and the J gene lost 2 bases, with 8 bases spanning the gap. The CDR3 coding sequence is TGTGCCAGCAGTGATTCAGGGGCCTACGAGCAGTACTTC. Its translation: CASSDSGAYEQYF.